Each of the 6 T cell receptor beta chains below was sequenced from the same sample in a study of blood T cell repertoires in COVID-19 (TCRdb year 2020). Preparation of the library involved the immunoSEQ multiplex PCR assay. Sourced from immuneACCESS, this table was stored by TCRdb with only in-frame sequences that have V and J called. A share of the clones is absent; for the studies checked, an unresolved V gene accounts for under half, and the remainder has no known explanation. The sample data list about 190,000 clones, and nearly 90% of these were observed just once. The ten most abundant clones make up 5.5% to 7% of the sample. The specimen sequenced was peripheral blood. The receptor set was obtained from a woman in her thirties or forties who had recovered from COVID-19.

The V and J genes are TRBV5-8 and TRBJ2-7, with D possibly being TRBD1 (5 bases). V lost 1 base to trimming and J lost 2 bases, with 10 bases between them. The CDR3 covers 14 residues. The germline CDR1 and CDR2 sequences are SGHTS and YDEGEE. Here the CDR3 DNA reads TGTGCCAGCAGCTTGTCCCAGGGCCCCTACGAGCAGTACTTC. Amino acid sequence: CASSLSQGPYEQYF.

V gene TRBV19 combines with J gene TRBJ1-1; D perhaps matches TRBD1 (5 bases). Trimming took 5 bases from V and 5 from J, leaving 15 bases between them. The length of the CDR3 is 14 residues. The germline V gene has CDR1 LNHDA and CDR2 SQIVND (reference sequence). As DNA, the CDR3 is TGTGCCAGTAGTCCATCGGGGGTGACTACTGAAGCTTTCTTT. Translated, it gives CASSPSGVTTEAFF.

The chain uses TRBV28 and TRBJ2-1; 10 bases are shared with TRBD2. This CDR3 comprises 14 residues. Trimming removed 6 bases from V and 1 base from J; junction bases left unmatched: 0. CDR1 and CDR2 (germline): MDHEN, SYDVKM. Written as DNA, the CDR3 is TGTGCCAGCAGAGCGGGAGGGTCCTACAATGAGCAGTTCTTC. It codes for CASRAGGSYNEQFF.

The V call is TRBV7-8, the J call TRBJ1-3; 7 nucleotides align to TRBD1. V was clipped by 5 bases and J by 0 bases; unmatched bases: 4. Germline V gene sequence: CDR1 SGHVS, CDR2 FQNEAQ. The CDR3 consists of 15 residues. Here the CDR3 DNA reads TGTGCCAGCAGCCAAGGGACAGCCTCTGGAAACACCATATATTTT. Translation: CASSQGTASGNTIYF.

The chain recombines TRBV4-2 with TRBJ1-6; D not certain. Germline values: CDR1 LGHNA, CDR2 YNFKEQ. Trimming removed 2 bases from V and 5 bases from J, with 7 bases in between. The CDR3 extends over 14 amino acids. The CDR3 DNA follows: TGTGCCAGCAGCCAAAACAGCAATAATTCACCCCTCCACTTT. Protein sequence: CASSQNSNNSPLHF.

The CDR3 DNA reads TGTGCCAGCAGCACACTAGCGGGACCCACCGGGGAGCTGTTTTTT. Translated: CASSTLAGPTGELFF. The chain combines TRBV7-9 with TRBJ2-2, with 10 bases aligning to TRBD2. V was pared by 5 bases and J by 4 bases, with 4 bases of the junction left unmatched. Germline V gene data show CDR1 as SEHNR and CDR2 as FQNEAQ (reference sequence). The CDR3 totals 15 residues.